This TCR beta chain emerged from a study of technical replicates of blood from four donors. The table came from immunoSEQ multiplex PCR; TCRdb's copy has only in-frame clones and leaves some out. This sample has approximately 97,000 clones, with about 95% found just once. Germline V gives CDR1 SGHTA, CDR2 FQGTGA. The length of the CDR3 is 12 residues. The ends were cut back, 5 bases at V and 5 bases at J, with 9 bases in the middle. The sample consisted of T cells isolated from PBMCs. The source of this sequence is a human donor in good health. V gene TRBV7-3 combines with J gene TRBJ1-1, with a possible D match to TRBD1 (6 bases). In nucleotides, the CDR3 is TGTGCCAGCAGCCAAGGGGGAACTGAAGCTTTCTTT. This gives the protein CASSQGGTEAFF.